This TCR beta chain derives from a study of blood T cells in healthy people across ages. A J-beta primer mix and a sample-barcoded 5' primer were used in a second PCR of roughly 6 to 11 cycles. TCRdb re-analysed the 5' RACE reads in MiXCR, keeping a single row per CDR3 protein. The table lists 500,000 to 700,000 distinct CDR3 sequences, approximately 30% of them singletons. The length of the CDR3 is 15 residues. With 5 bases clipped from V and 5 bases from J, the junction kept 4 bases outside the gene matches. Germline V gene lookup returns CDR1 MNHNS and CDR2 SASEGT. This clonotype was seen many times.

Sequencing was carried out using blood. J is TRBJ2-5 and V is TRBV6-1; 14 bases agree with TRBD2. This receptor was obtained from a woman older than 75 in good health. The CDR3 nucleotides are TGTGCCAGCAGTAACGGACTAGCGGGGGGTGAGACCCAGTACTTC. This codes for CASSNGLAGGETQYF.